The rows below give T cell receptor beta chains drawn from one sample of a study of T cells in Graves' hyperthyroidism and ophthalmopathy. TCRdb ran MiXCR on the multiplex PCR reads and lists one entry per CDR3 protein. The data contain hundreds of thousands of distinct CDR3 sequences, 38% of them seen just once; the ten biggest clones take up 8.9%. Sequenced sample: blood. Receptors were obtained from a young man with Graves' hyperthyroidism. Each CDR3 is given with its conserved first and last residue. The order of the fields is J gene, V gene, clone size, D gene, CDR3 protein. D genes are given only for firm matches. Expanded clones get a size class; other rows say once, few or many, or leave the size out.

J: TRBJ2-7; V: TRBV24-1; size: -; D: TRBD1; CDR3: CATSSPGQGKTYEQYF
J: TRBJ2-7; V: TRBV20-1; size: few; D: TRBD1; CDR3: CSANRDRISYEQYF
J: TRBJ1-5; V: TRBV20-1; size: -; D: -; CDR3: CSARDRGSGGEPQHF
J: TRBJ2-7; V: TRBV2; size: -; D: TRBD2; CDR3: CASAGTSGTYEQYF
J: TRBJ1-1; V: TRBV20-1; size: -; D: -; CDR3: CSARDMGTEAFF
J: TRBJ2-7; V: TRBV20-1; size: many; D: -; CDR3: CSARGTDSYEQYF
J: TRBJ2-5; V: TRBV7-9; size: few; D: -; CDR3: CASSPRREDPKGTQYF
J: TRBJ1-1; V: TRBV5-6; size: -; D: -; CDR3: CASSFGRMNTKAFF
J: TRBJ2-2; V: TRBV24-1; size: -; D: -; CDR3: CASGIDGGELFF
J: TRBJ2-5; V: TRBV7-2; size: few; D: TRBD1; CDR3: CASSPLTGLEETQYF
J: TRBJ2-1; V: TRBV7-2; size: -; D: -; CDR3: CASSISVDEQFF
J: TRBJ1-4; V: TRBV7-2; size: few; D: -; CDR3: CASSLSSQDGWYEKLFF
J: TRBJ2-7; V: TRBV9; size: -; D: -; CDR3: CASSQDPGYDEQYF
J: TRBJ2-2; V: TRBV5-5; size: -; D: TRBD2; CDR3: CASSLLAGETGELFF
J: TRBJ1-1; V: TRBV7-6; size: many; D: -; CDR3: CASSLASGVGTEAFF
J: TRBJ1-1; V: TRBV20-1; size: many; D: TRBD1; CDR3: CSAIERTGSTEAFF
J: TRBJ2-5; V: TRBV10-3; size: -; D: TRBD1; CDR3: CAALYRTGRETQYF
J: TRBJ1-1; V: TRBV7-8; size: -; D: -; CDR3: CASSSVGRPVSEMNTEAFF
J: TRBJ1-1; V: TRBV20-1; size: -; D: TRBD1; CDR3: CSASERDRETGPAFF
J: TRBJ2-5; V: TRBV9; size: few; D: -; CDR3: CASSVGYREETQYF
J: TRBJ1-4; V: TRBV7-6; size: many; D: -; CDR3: CASSSADPNEKLFF
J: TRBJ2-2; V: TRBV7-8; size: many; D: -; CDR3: CASSLDGPGELFF
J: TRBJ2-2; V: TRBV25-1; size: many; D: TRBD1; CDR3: CASRDSTGVTGELFF
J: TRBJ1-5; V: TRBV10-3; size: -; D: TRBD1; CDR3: CASSYTFASGGQPQHF
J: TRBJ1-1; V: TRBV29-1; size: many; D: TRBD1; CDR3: CSARQGAIEAFF
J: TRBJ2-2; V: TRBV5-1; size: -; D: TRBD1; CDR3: CASKAGGGTGELFF
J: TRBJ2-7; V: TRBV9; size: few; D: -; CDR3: CASSPGRDISYEQYF
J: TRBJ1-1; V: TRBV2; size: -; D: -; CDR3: CASSLSDRPYEAFF
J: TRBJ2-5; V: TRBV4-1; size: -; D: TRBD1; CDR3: CASSQPDRGRLIF
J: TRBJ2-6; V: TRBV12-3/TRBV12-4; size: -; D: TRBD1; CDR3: CASSLTGTGMGANVLTF
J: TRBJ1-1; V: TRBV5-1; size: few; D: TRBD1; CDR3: CASSFYRGQDTEAFF